Shown below are 30 T cell receptor beta chains from a single sample sequenced in a study of Tregs in tolerant kidney transplant recipients. The table came from immunoSEQ multiplex PCR; TCRdb's copy has only in-frame clones and leaves some out. This repertoire includes about 33,000 clones. The specimen was CD8+ T cells from blood, collected before the transplant. The receptors originated from a human donor who received a combined kidney and bone marrow transplant.

As to this clone: The read terminates 3 residues before the CDR3 end, so the remaining end is supplied by the germline J gene. V gene TRBV5-5 combines with J gene TRBJ1-1, with D tentatively TRBD1 (5 bases). Trimming pared 4 bases from V and 4 bases from J, leaving 17 bases between. CDR3 length equals 15 residues. Germline CDR1 SGHKS, CDR2 YYEKEE (reference sequence). The CDR3 spells CASSGTRNGGTEAFF. The covered CDR3 bases are TGTGCCAGCAGCGGGACCAGGAACGGGGGCACTGAA.

Comments on this clone: The read terminates 3 residues ahead of where the CDR3 ends, so the germline J gene completes it. J is TRBJ1-5 and V is TRBV5-6; 8 bases map to TRBD1. V lost 4 bases, J lost 7 bases, and 4 bases stayed unmatched. In germline, CDR1 is SGHDT, CDR2 YYEEEE. This CDR3 contains 13 residues. The part of the CDR3 DNA that was read is TGTGCCAGCAGCCGACAGGGGCGACAGCCC. This gives the protein CASSRQGRQP. The whole CDR3 reads CASSRQGRQPQHF.

Details on this clone: The DNA ends 3 residues before the CDR3 does, and the rest of the CDR3 is filled in from the germline J gene. The chain combines TRBV20-1 with TRBJ1-6; unclear D gene. CDR1 is DFQATT, CDR2 SNEGSKA, per germline (reference sequence). The CDR3 sequence is 13 residues long. The CDR3 loop reads CSARDGLAVSLHF. The DNA read from the CDR3 is TGCAGTGCTAGGGACGGACTCGCAGTGTCC.

With respect to this clone: The read is 3 residues too short to cover the CDR3 end, so that end is filled in from the germline J gene. This chain connects TRBV2 to TRBJ1-5; TRBD1 is a possible D gene (6 bases). V was trimmed by 4 bases and J by 4 bases, leaving 14 bases between them. CDR3 length: 15 residues. CDR1 and CDR2 (germline): SNHLY, FYNNEI. CDR3 in amino acids: CASSAWAGTNQPQHF. The part of the CDR3 DNA that was read is TGTGCCAGCAGTGCTTGGGCAGGGACAAATCAGCCC.

The CDR3 reads CASSPIGPGTEAFF. Partial CDR3 DNA: TGTGCCAGTAGTCCCATAGGGCCTGGAACAGAA. V is TRBV19 and J is TRBJ1-1; no clear D gene. The read terminates 3 residues ahead of where the CDR3 ends, so the germline J gene completes it. The CDR3 extends over 14 amino acids. CDR1 is LNHDA and CDR2 is SQIVND in the germline V gene (reference sequence).

A note on this clone: The read ends 3 residues before the CDR3 terminus; that terminus is restored from the germline J gene. This chain joins TRBV7-9 and TRBJ2-4; D is undetermined. This CDR3 is built from 13 residues. With 1 base removed from V and 7 bases from J, the gap between germline ends came to 8 bases. Germline V gene sequence: CDR1 SEHNR, CDR2 FQNEAQ (reference sequence). CDR3 DNA, as far as it was read: TGTGCCAGCAGCTTAGATGGCAGGAACATT. Residues: CASSLDGRNI. The whole CDR3 protein reads CASSLDGRNIQYF.

On this clone: The read ends 3 residues before the CDR3 terminus; that terminus is restored from the germline J gene. This rearrangement joins TRBV29-1 to TRBJ1-2, with TRBD1 identical over 11 bases. The CDR3 loop spans 15 amino acids. Germline V gene lookup returns CDR1 SQVTM and CDR2 ANQGSEA. The J segment lost 2 bases and the V segment lost 4 bases, leaving 6 bases of the junction unmatched. The CDR3 sequence: CSVAGQGESNYGYTF. The sequenced part of the CDR3 DNA is TGCAGCGTTGCGGGACAGGGGGAATCGAACTATGGC. Drawing the rest from reference TRBV29-1 and TRBJ1-2, the complete variable domain is SAVISQKPSRDICQRGTSLTIQCQVDSQVTMMFWYRQQPGQSLTLIATANQGSEATYESGFVIDKFPISRPNLTFSTLTVSNMSPEDSSIYLCSVAGQGESNYGYTFGSGTRLTVV.

On this clone: The observed sequence ends 3 residues before the CDR3 terminus, with the missing tail filled in from the germline J gene. The chain uses TRBV7-8 and TRBJ2-7; 10 nucleotides match TRBD1. There are 18 residues in the CDR3. CDR1 and CDR2 (germline): SGHVS, FQNEAQ. V gave up 0 bases and J gave up 0 bases; unmatched junction bases: 8. The part of the CDR3 DNA that was read is TGTGCCAGCAGCTTAGCCCCTCCGGGACAGGGGTTCTCCTACGAG. Protein: CASSLAPPGQGFSYE. In full, the CDR3 reads CASSLAPPGQGFSYEQYF.

Comment on this clone: With the read ending 3 residues before the CDR3 end, the germline J gene is used to fill in that end. This chain links TRBV10-3 with TRBJ2-1; the match to TRBD2 covers 10 bases. This CDR3 spans 16 amino acids. The V segment lost 4 bases and the J segment 3 bases; nucleotides outside the gene matches: 6. The germline gives CDR1 ENHRY, CDR2 SYGVKD. The CDR3 DNA, read in part, is TGTGCCATCAGTGCTGCGACTAGCGGGTTCTACAATGAG. It yields the protein CAISAATSGFYNE. Given in full, the CDR3 is CAISAATSGFYNEQFF.

Concerning this clone: The read falls 3 residues short of the CDR3 end, and the missing part is taken from the germline J gene. This chain connects TRBV30 to TRBJ2-7, with a weak D call TRBD1 (5 bases). This CDR3 has 13 residues. In germline, CDR1 is GTSNPN, CDR2 SVGIG (reference sequence). The germline V and J ends were trimmed by 2 bases and 4 bases, with 12 bases remaining between them. CDR3 bases read: TGTGCCTGGAGTCCAGGGTACGCATACGAG. This sequence encodes CAWSPGYAYE. The complete CDR3 reads CAWSPGYAYEQYF.

Points on this clone: The read falls 3 residues short of the CDR3 end, and the missing part is taken from the germline J gene. J is TRBJ2-1 and V is TRBV7-8; the match to TRBD2 covers 10 bases. Germline loops: CDR1 SGHVS, CDR2 FQNEAQ. The CDR3 has 16 residues. With V trimmed by 5 bases and J by 2 bases, 6 bases remained unmatched. CDR3 DNA, as far as it was read: TGTGCCAGCAGCCCCTGGACTAGCGGCACCTACAATGAG. The encoded protein is CASSPWTSGTYNE. The whole CDR3 is CASSPWTSGTYNEQFF.

On this clone: The CDR3 is cut off 3 residues early in the read; its end comes from the germline J gene. The chain couples TRBV5-1 to TRBJ2-1, with D possibly matching TRBD2 (6 bases). V was cut by 1 base and J by 1 base, with 12 bases left in between. The CDR3 contains 16 residues. Germline V gene data show CDR1 as SGHRS and CDR2 as YFSETQ. The CDR3 spells CASSLFGGESYNEQFF. The CDR3 DNA, read in part, is TGCGCCAGCAGCTTGTTCGGCGGGGAATCCTACAATGAG.

About this clone: The CDR3 goes on 3 residues after the read ends, and that part is filled in from the germline J gene. The V call is TRBV7-9, the J call TRBJ1-6; D gene uncertain. Germline lookup yields CDR1 SEHNR and CDR2 FQNEAQ (reference sequence). V was pared by 0 bases and J by 6 bases, with 9 bases between. The CDR3 has 15 residues. The sequenced part of the CDR3 DNA is TGTGCCAGCAGCTTAGCCTCTGGACTTAATTCACCC. This gives the protein CASSLASGLNSP. The whole CDR3 region reads CASSLASGLNSPLHF.

On this clone itself: Germline is not matched at one junction end, which may reflect a read error. The DNA ends 3 residues before the CDR3 does, and the rest of the CDR3 is filled in from the germline J gene. J is TRBJ2-7 and V is TRBV7-6; D assignment may be TRBD1 or TRBD2 (9 bases each). Germline V lookup: CDR1 SGHVS, CDR2 FNYEAQ. The CDR3 is made up of 15 amino acids. The sequenced part of the CDR3 DNA is TGTGCCAGCAGCCTAGCGGGACAGGGCCTTATCGAG. This sequence encodes CASSLAGQGLIE. The full CDR3 is CASSLAGQGLIEQYF.

As to this clone: The CDR3 extends 3 residues past the end of the read, so its final part is completed from the germline J gene. The rearrangement links TRBV19 to TRBJ2-7; tentative D call: TRBD1 (6 bases). Germline CDR1 and CDR2: LNHDA and SQIVND (reference sequence). The CDR3 has 13 amino acids. V was cut by 3 bases and J by 6 bases, with 12 bases left in between. The CDR3 is CASSILAGVEQYF. Incomplete CDR3 DNA: TGTGCCAGTAGTATTCTCGCAGGGGTCGAG.

Comments on this clone: The missing CDR3 end, 3 residues past where the read stops, is filled in from the germline J gene. This chain links TRBV7-6 with TRBJ2-1; 12 bases match TRBD2. Germline V CDR1 and CDR2: SGHVS, FNYEAQ. The CDR3 contains 16 residues. The ends lost 1 base at V and 8 bases at J; junction bases unmatched: 6. This CDR3 reads CASSLGAPSGGDEQFF. The sequenced CDR3 bases are TGTGCCAGCAGCTTAGGGGCGCCTAGCGGGGGGGATGAG.

With regard to this clone: The CDR3 end is not reached by the read, which stops 3 residues before it; the germline J gene fills it in. The V and J genes are TRBV7-2 and TRBJ2-7; TRBD2 agrees at 8 bases. CDR3 length equals 15 residues. Trimming removed 1 base from V and 1 base from J; junction bases left unmatched: 3. CDR1 and CDR2 from the germline V gene are SGHTA and FQGNSA. Incomplete CDR3 DNA: TGTGCCAGCAGCTTAGTGGCGGGAGGTTCCTACGAG. It specifies CASSLVAGGSYE. The CDR3, in full, reads CASSLVAGGSYEQYF.

In regard to this clone: The CDR3 end lies 3 residues beyond the end of the read and is filled in from the germline J gene. The chain joins TRBV30 to TRBJ2-1, with 8 bases matching TRBD1. The CDR3 runs to 15 residues. The junction had 6 bases not matched to a gene; V was cut back by 1 base and J by 4 bases. The germline V gene has CDR1 GTSNPN and CDR2 SVGIG (reference sequence). The sequenced CDR3 bases are TGTGCCTGGAGTGGCGGACAGGGACCTTACAATGAG. It codes for CAWSGGQGPYNE. The full-length CDR3 reads as CAWSGGQGPYNEQFF.

About this clone: The CDR3 extends 3 residues past the end of the read, so its final part is completed from the germline J gene. V gene TRBV2 combines with J gene TRBJ1-3, with D perhaps TRBD1 (5 bases). In germline, CDR1 is SNHLY, CDR2 FYNNEI. The CDR3 is 14 residues long. V lost 6 bases and J 8 bases, leaving 17 bases between the germline ends. This chain's CDR3 is CASRAGVWGDTIYF. The sequenced CDR3 bases are TGTGCCAGCAGAGCCGGGGTTTGGGGGGACACC.

The DNA read from the CDR3 is TGTGCCAGTTACGGGGACAGGGGACTCTCTGGAAACACC. Its translation: CASYGDRGLSGNT. The CDR3 as a whole reads CASYGDRGLSGNTIYF. V and J are TRBV7-6 and TRBJ1-3, with TRBD1 identical over 10 bases. The CDR3 end lies 3 residues beyond the end of the read and is filled in from the germline J gene. The CDR3 sequence is 16 residues long. Germline CDR1 SGHVS, CDR2 FNYEAQ. Germline trimming cut 9 bases from V and 0 bases from J; bases unmatched to any gene: 8.

As to this clone: The CDR3 end lies 3 residues beyond the end of the read and is filled in from the germline J gene. The V call is TRBV2, the J call TRBJ2-7; 7 bases line up with TRBD1. J gave up 1 base and V 7 bases, and 10 bases lay outside the gene matches. The CDR3 runs to 15 residues. Germline loops: CDR1 SNHLY, CDR2 FYNNEI. The sequenced part of the CDR3 DNA is TGTGCCAGCACGGAAAACCGGGGACAGTCCTACGAG. The encoded protein is CASTENRGQSYE. The whole CDR3 reads CASTENRGQSYEQYF.

Details on this clone: Sequencing ends 3 residues short of the CDR3 end; the germline J gene provides the rest. V usage is TRBV30 and J usage is TRBJ2-2, with D tentatively TRBD2 (6 bases). CDR3 length equals 13 residues. Germline CDR1 GTSNPN, CDR2 SVGIG (reference sequence). V was shortened by 2 bases and J by 7 bases, with 11 bases between the two germline ends. The covered CDR3 bases are TGTGCCTGGAGTCGACTAGTGGGCGGGGAG. This gives the protein CAWSRLVGGE. The CDR3 in its entirety is CAWSRLVGGELFF.

Notes on this clone: The DNA ends 3 residues before the CDR3 does, and the rest of the CDR3 is filled in from the germline J gene. The V gene is TRBV28, the J gene TRBJ2-3; 8 bases agree with TRBD2. Germline V gives CDR1 MDHEN, CDR2 SYDVKM. The V segment lost 6 bases and the J segment 0 bases; nucleotides outside the gene matches: 5. The CDR3 is 15 residues long. The CDR3 here is CASSALAVSTDTQYF. CDR3 bases read: TGTGCCAGCAGCGCACTAGCGGTGAGCACAGATACG.

For this clone: The read terminates 3 residues before the CDR3 end, so the remaining end is supplied by the germline J gene. The chain has TRBV30 and TRBJ1-2, with TRBD1 matching 8 bases. The CDR3 totals 12 residues. Looked up from germline, CDR1 is GTSNPN and CDR2 is SVGIG (reference sequence). J lost 4 bases, V lost 6 bases, and 4 bases had no gene match. The CDR3: CACTGQVYGYTF. The sequenced part of the CDR3 DNA is TGTGCCTGCACGGGACAGGTCTATGGC.

About this clone: From the germline J gene comes the end of the CDR3, since the read stops 3 residues before it. The rearrangement links TRBV7-9 to TRBJ1-4; D remains unclear. This CDR3 comprises 15 residues. CDR1 SEHNR and CDR2 FQNEAQ come from the germline V gene (reference sequence). V gave up 3 bases and J gave up 0 bases, with 8 bases separating them. CDR3 DNA, as far as it was read: TGTGCCAGCAGCTTTTCGGGTTCAACTAATGAAAAA. This encodes CASSFSGSTNEK. The full CDR3 protein is CASSFSGSTNEKLFF.

With respect to this clone: The read halts 3 residues ahead of the CDR3 end, with the missing end drawn from the germline J gene. The chain uses TRBV2 and TRBJ1-4, with D unresolved. The CDR3 extends over 16 amino acids. Germline assignment: CDR1 SNHLY and CDR2 FYNNEI. V was cut by 1 base and J by 4 bases, with 13 bases left in between. The CDR3 here is CASSEDINGFNEKLFF. The part of the CDR3 DNA that was read is TGTGCCAGCAGTGAAGATATAAACGGTTTTAATGAAAAA.

Worth noting for this clone: Read data end 3 residues before the CDR3 end; the end is taken from the germline J gene. The chain is built from TRBV2 and TRBJ2-7; 8 nucleotides match TRBD1. Per germline, CDR1 SNHLY and CDR2 FYNNEI. Trimming at V came to 6 bases and at J to 0 bases, leaving 7 bases not matched to a gene. The CDR3 runs to 15 residues. This chain's CDR3 is CASSERTGNSYEQYF. Incomplete CDR3 DNA: TGTGCCAGCAGCGAAAGGACAGGGAACTCCTACGAG.

On this clone: Coverage ceases 3 residues before the CDR3 finishes, and the germline J gene fills in the end. The chain has TRBV30 and TRBJ2-1; perhaps TRBD2 as D (7 bases). The V gene lost 2 bases and the J gene lost 8 bases, with 25 bases spanning the gap. There are 17 residues in the CDR3. Germline values: CDR1 GTSNPN, CDR2 SVGIG (reference sequence). The CDR3 bases that were read are TGTGCCTGGAGTCCCCCGTCATGGGACCGCGGGGGCCATGAG. It is translated as CAWSPPSWDRGGHE. The whole CDR3 is CAWSPPSWDRGGHEQFF.

Notes on this clone: The read halts 3 residues ahead of the CDR3 end, with the missing end drawn from the germline J gene. V is TRBV5-1 and J is TRBJ1-3; 8 bases fit TRBD1. This CDR3 contains 15 residues. Germline lookup yields CDR1 SGHRS and CDR2 YFSETQ. V gave up 1 base and J gave up 2 bases; unmatched junction bases: 2. CDR3: CASSLNRGAGNTIYF. The DNA read from the CDR3 is TGCGCCAGCAGCTTGAACAGGGGGGCTGGAAACACC.

A remark on this clone: The read terminates 3 residues before the CDR3 end, so the remaining end is supplied by the germline J gene. The V call is TRBV5-4, the J call TRBJ1-2; D not resolved. The CDR3 is made up of 15 amino acids. CDR1 is SGHNT and CDR2 is YYREEE in the germline V gene (reference sequence). Trimming pared 4 bases from V and 3 bases from J, leaving 16 bases between. The CDR3 protein is CASSPLGSGDYGYTF. CDR3 bases read: TGTGCCAGCAGCCCCTTGGGGTCCGGGGACTATGGC. Looking up the rest from reference TRBV5-4 and TRBJ1-2 gives the full variable domain: ETGVTQSPTHLIKTRGQQVTLRCSSQSGHNTVSWYQQALGQGPQFIFQYYREEENGRGNFPPRFSGLQFPNYSSELNVNALELDDSALYLCASSPLGSGDYGYTFGSGTRLTVV.